This T cell receptor (beta chain) was captured in a study of T cell responses to AZD1222 COVID-19 vaccine. In germline, CDR1 is SEHNR, CDR2 FQNEAQ (reference sequence). The V end lost 5 bases, the J end lost 5 bases, and 15 bases lay between the germline ends. The CDR3 has 14 residues. Some clones are missing from TCRdb's copy, which holds only in-frame ones; the method was immunoSEQ multiplex PCR. Altogether some 130,000 clones are present, roughly nine tenths being singletons, with the ten largest covering approximately 2.8%. The table lists this clone with many counts. This chain connects TRBV7-9 to TRBJ1-1; no firm D call. Sequenced material: peripheral blood, taken on day 0 of AZD1222 vaccination. The receptor was derived from an adult in good health. The CDR3 DNA is TGTGCCAGCAGCGCGGTTACCGGAGTAACTGAAGCTTTCTTT. It encodes CASSAVTGVTEAFF.